Listed below are T cell receptor beta chains from one sample, sequenced in a study of T cell responses to AZD1222 COVID-19 vaccine. The table came from immunoSEQ multiplex PCR; TCRdb's copy has only in-frame clones and leaves some out. The sample holds some 140,000 clones, around 90% seen once. This sample comprised peripheral blood, obtained on day 0 of AZD1222 vaccination. The receptor set was obtained from an adult in good health. The CDR3 runs from the conserved cysteine through the conserved F or W. A D gene is named only where the DNA matches it firmly. The size entry is marked missing in some rows and otherwise reads once, few, many or a size class.

>TRBV6-6|-|TRBJ2-5|TRBD1
CASSPRDRGEETQYF
TGTGCCAGCAGTCCCCGGGACAGGGGTGAAGAGACCCAGTACTTC
>TRBV11-2|-|TRBJ1-1|-
CASSLSDQENTEAFF
TGTGCCAGCAGCTTAAGTGACCAGGAGAACACTGAAGCTTTCTTT
>TRBV2|-|TRBJ2-4|-
CAGKDEANIQYF
TGTGCCGGAAAGGACGAGGCAAACATTCAGTACTTC
>TRBV7-2|once|TRBJ2-2|-
CASSLGIGTGRTGELFF
TGTGCCAGCAGCTTAGGGATAGGGACTGGTAGAACCGGGGAGCTGTTTTTT
>TRBV7-8|-|TRBJ1-5|-
CASSFYKDQPQHF
TGTGCCAGCAGCTTCTACAAGGATCAGCCCCAGCATTTT
>TRBV4-2|-|TRBJ1-1|-
CASSQEGGAMHTEAFF
TGTGCCAGCAGCCAAGAGGGAGGGGCGATGCACACTGAAGCTTTCTTT
>TRBV3-1/TRBV3-2|once|TRBJ2-7|-
CASSRRGYVYEQYF
TGTGCCAGCAGTCGCAGGGGTTATGTCTACGAGCAGTACTTC
>TRBV11-2|-|TRBJ2-7|-
CASSPGGDSFYEQYF
TGTGCCAGCAGCCCAGGGGGGGACTCATTCTACGAGCAGTACTTC
>TRBV30|-|TRBJ2-1|TRBD2
CAWDLAGGPSEQFF
TGTGCCTGGGACCTAGCGGGCGGGCCCAGCGAGCAGTTCTTC
>TRBV6-2/TRBV6-3|-|TRBJ2-7|TRBD2
CASSKLSGLAGGPYEQYF
TGTGCCAGCAGTAAACTTTCCGGACTAGCGGGAGGGCCCTACGAGCAGTACTTC
>TRBV6-5|-|TRBJ1-1|TRBD1
CASGTGGTNTEAFF
TGTGCCAGCGGAACAGGGGGGACAAACACTGAAGCTTTCTTT
>TRBV7-2|-|TRBJ2-3|TRBD2
CASSFDTSGRRGVTDTQYF
TGTGCCAGCAGCTTCGATACTAGCGGGAGGCGGGGGGTCACAGATACGCAGTATTTT
>TRBV3-1/TRBV3-2|-|TRBJ2-1|-
CASSLRTSPEQFF
TGTGCCAGCAGCCTACGGACTTCCCCTGAGCAGTTCTTC
>TRBV2|once|TRBJ2-7|TRBD1
CASGDSGRYEQYF
TGTGCCAGCGGGGACAGTGGACGGTACGAGCAGTACTTC
>TRBV23-1|-|TRBJ1-5|-
CASSPLNYYSNQPQHF
TGCGCCAGCAGTCCCTTAAATTACTATAGCAATCAGCCCCAGCATTTT
>TRBV19|-|TRBJ1-6|-
CASSMSVSPLHF
TGTGCCAGTAGTATGTCGGTTTCACCCCTCCACTTT
>TRBV4-2|-|TRBJ2-5|TRBD2
CASSQGLAGGRGETQYF
TGTGCCAGCAGCCAGGGACTAGCGGGGGGACGGGGAGAGACCCAGTACTTC
>TRBV25-1|-|TRBJ1-1|-
CASSEGGTQAFF
TGTGCCAGCAGTGAGGGGGGCACGCAGGCTTTCTTT
>TRBV20-1|few|TRBJ2-1|-
CSASNREYEQFF
TGCAGTGCTAGTAATAGGGAATATGAGCAGTTCTTC
>TRBV29-1|-|TRBJ1-1|-
CSVDGQSEAFF
TGCAGCGTCGACGGGCAATCAGAAGCTTTCTTT
>TRBV5-1|-|TRBJ1-2|-
CASSLRTVTRGYGYTF
TGCGCCAGCAGCCTTCGGACTGTTACTCGCGGGTATGGCTACACCTTC
>TRBV27|few|TRBJ1-5|-
CASSFRQGMQPQHF
TGTGCCAGCAGTTTCAGGCAGGGTATGCAGCCCCAGCATTTT
>TRBV4-2|-|TRBJ2-7|-
CASSQGPPDSYEQYF
TGTGCCAGCAGCCAAGGCCCTCCGGACTCTTACGAGCAGTACTTC
>TRBV5-3|-|TRBJ1-5|-
CARSLEQKKAVYQPQHF
TGTGCCAGAAGCTTGGAACAGAAAAAGGCCGTTTATCAGCCCCAGCATTTT
>TRBV9|-|TRBJ2-1|TRBD2
CASSGSGASYNEQFF
TGTGCCAGCAGCGGGAGCGGGGCTTCCTACAATGAGCAGTTCTTC
>TRBV30|-|TRBJ2-3|-
CAGRTDTQYF
TGTGCCGGCCGCACAGATACGCAGTATTTT
>TRBV5-1|-|TRBJ2-3|-
CASSLGPGADTDTQYF
TGCGCCAGCAGCTTGGGTCCAGGCGCTGACACAGATACGCAGTATTTT
>TRBV7-9|-|TRBJ1-2|-
CASSLAGPAGGLPNYGYTF
TGTGCCAGCAGCTTAGCCGGCCCGGCAGGAGGATTACCTAACTATGGCTACACCTTC
>TRBV12-5|-|TRBJ1-2|TRBD1
CASGLSIRDSNYGYTF
TGTGCTAGTGGTTTGTCCATCCGGGACAGCAACTATGGCTACACCTTC
>TRBV14|-|TRBJ1-2|-
CASSRDGGYGYTF
TGTGCCAGCAGCCGGGACGGGGGGTATGGCTACACCTTC
>TRBV9|-|TRBJ2-3|-
CASSVGWTQLADTQYF
TGTGCCAGCAGCGTAGGATGGACTCAACTGGCCGATACGCAGTATTTT
>TRBV2|-|TRBJ1-2|TRBD1
CASTPHGTDYGYTF
TGTGCCAGCACCCCCCACGGGACAGACTATGGCTACACCTTC
>TRBV9|-|TRBJ2-5|TRBD2
CASSVGVSGSGQETQYF
TGTGCCAGCAGCGTAGGGGTTAGCGGGAGCGGGCAAGAGACCCAGTACTTC
>TRBV9|-|TRBJ1-2|-
CASSENWPRSNYGYTF
TGTGCCAGCAGCGAAAACTGGCCCCGATCTAACTATGGCTACACCTTC
>TRBV10-1|-|TRBJ1-3|-
CASSEKGNTIYF
TGCGCCAGCAGTGAGAAGGGGAACACCATATATTTT
>TRBV19|-|TRBJ2-3|-
CAIRSPSTDTQYF
TGTGCCATAAGGAGTCCTAGCACAGATACGCAGTATTTT
>TRBV5-1|-|TRBJ1-5|-
CASSSAGGGQPQHF
TGCGCCAGCAGCTCCGCCGGGGGCGGTCAGCCCCAGCATTTT